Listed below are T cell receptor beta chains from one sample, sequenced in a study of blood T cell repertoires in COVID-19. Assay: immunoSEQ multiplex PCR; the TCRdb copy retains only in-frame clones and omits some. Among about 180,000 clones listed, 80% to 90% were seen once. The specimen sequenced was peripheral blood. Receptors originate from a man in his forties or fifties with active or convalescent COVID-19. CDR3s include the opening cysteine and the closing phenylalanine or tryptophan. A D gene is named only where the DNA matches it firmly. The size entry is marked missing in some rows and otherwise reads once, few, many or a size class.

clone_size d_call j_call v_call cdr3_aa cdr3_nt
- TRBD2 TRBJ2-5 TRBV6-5 CASSLRLAGETQYF TGTGCCAGCAGCCTAAGACTAGCCGGCGAGACCCAGTACTTC
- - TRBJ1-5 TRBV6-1 CASSDQGIHQPQHF TGTGCCAGCAGTGACCAGGGAATCCATCAGCCCCAGCATTTT
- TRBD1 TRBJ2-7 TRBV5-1 CASSLGQGAYEQYF TGCGCCAGCAGCTTGGGACAGGGGGCCTACGAGCAGTACTTC
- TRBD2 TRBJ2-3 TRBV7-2 CASSTGLAGNTDTQYF TGTGCCAGCAGCACGGGACTAGCGGGGAACACAGATACGCAGTATTTT
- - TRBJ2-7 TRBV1 CTSSHAQAPRVGRLRYEQYF TGCACCAGCAGCCACGCACAGGCCCCTCGGGTGGGCAGGTTAAGGTACGAGCAGTACTTC
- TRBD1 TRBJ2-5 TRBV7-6 CASSQQQGNGETQYF TGTGCCAGCAGCCAACAACAGGGGAATGGAGAGACCCAGTACTTC
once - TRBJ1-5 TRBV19 CASREHRENQPQHF TGTGCCAGTAGGGAGCACAGGGAGAATCAGCCCCAGCATTTT
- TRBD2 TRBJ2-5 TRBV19 CASSIGASGRETQYF TGTGCCAGTAGTATCGGAGCTAGCGGGAGGGAGACCCAGTACTTC
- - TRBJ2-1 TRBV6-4 CASSERPTSPGNEQFF TGTGCCAGCAGTGAACGGCCAACCTCCCCAGGCAATGAGCAGTTCTTC
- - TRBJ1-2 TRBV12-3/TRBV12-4 CASSLSPVYGYTF TGTGCCAGCAGTTTATCCCCCGTCTATGGCTACACCTTC
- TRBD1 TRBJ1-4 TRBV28 CASSSSPGGNEKLFF TGTGCCAGCAGTTCCTCCCCAGGGGGGAATGAAAAACTGTTTTTT
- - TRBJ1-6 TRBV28 CASRLSFGNSPLHF TGTGCCAGCAGGTTGTCCTTCGGGAATTCACCCCTCCACTTT
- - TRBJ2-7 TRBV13 CASSPRGAASYEQYF TGTGCCAGCAGCCCCCGTGGGGCAGCATCCTACGAGCAGTACTTC
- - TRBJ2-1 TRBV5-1 CASSLDRTLGNEQFF TGCGCCAGCAGCTTGGACAGGACCTTGGGCAATGAGCAGTTCTTC
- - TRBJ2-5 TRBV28 CASSLKQSTKTQYF TGTGCCAGCAGTTTAAAACAGTCGACGAAGACCCAGTACTTC
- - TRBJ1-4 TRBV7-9 CASSLSGLTNEKLFF TGTGCCAGCAGCCTTAGCGGGTTAACTAATGAAAAACTGTTTTTT
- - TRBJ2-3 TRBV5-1 CASSLLLATGDTQYF TGCGCCAGCAGCTTGCTGCTAGCTACGGGAGATACGCAGTATTTT
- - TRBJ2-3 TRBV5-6 CASKVGGGGSTDTQYF TGTGCCAGCAAGGTCGGGGGAGGAGGTAGCACAGATACGCAGTATTTT
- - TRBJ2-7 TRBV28 CAAGLRRGYEQYF TGTGCCGCAGGTCTTCGTAGGGGCTACGAGCAGTACTTC
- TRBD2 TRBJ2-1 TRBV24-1 CATSDLRLAGENNEQFF TGTGCCACCAGTGATTTGCGACTAGCGGGGGAAAACAATGAGCAGTTCTTC
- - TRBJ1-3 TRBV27 CASSLQGSSGNTIYF TGTGCCAGCAGTTTACAGGGTAGCTCTGGAAACACCATATATTTT
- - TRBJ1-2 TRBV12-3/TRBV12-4 CASSPGQNYGYTF TGTGCCAGCAGCCCTGGACAGAACTATGGCTACACCTTC
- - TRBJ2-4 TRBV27 CASSLSWASAKNIQYF TGTGCCAGCAGTTTATCGTGGGCTTCGGCCAAAAACATTCAGTACTTC
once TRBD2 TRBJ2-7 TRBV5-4 CASSFGTNSYEQYF TGTGCCAGCAGCTTCGGGACTAACTCCTACGAGCAGTACTTC
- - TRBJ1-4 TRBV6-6 CASSYGGEANEKLFF TGTGCCAGCAGTTACGGGGGGGAGGCTAATGAAAAACTGTTTTTT
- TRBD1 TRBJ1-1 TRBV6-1 CASSEEGTGGWAEAFF TGTGCCAGCAGTGAAGAGGGGACAGGTGGGTGGGCTGAAGCTTTCTTT
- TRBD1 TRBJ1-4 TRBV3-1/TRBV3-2 CASSSDRVNEKLFF TGTGCCAGCAGCTCCGACAGGGTGAATGAAAAACTGTTTTTT
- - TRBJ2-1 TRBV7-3 CASSLLSTDLQQFF TGTGCCAGCAGCTTACTTTCGACAGATCTACAGCAGTTCTTC
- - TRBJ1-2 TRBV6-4 CASSDLGVGYTF TGTGCCAGCAGTGACCTCGGGGTTGGCTACACCTTC
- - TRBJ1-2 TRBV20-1 CSASPTTGIRGYTF TGCAGTGCTAGTCCCACTACAGGGATAAGGGGCTACACCTTC
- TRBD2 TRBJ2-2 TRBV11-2 CASSQLAGGPTGELFF TGTGCCAGCAGCCAGCTAGCGGGGGGGCCGACCGGGGAGCTGTTTTTT
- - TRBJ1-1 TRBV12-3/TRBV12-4 CASRRIPNTEAFF TGTGCCAGCCGGAGAATTCCGAACACTGAAGCTTTCTTT
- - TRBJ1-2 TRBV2 CASSGQGYGYTF TGTGCCAGCAGTGGGCAGGGCTATGGCTACACCTTC
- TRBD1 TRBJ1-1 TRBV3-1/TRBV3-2 CASSLDRATEAFF TGTGCCAGCAGCTTGGACAGGGCGACTGAAGCTTTCTTT
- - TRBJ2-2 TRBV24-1 CATSDLPLQGNTGELFF TGTGCCACCAGTGATTTGCCTTTACAGGGTAACACCGGGGAGCTGTTTTTT
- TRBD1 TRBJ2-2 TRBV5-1 CASSLAANGQGTAGELFF TGCGCCAGCAGCTTGGCCGCAAACGGACAGGGTACGGCCGGGGAGCTGTTTTTT
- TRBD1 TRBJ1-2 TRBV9 CASSATSTGGANYGYTF TGTGCCAGCAGCGCAACTTCCACAGGGGGAGCTAACTATGGCTACACCTTC
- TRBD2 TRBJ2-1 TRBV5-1 CASSPGLAGPNEQFF TGCGCCAGCAGCCCCGGACTAGCGGGACCGAATGAGCAGTTCTTC
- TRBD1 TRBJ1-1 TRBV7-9 CASSSQGATEAFF TGTGCCAGCAGCTCCCAGGGGGCAACTGAAGCTTTCTTT
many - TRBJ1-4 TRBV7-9 CASSLTWDISLVFEKLFF TGTGCCAGCAGTCTAACATGGGACATCTCGCTGGTCTTTGAAAAACTGTTTTTT
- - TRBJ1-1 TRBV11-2 CASSPMRTVNTEAFF TGTGCCAGCAGCCCGATGCGGACAGTGAACACTGAAGCTTTCTTT
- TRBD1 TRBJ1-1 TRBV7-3 CASSLKGALKNTEAFF TGTGCCAGCAGCTTAAAGGGGGCGTTGAAGAACACTGAAGCTTTCTTT
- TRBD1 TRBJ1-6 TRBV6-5 CASQDRVGSPLHF TGTGCCAGCCAGGACAGGGTCGGCTCACCCCTCCACTTT
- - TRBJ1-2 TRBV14 CASSQDLRGNGYTF TGTGCCAGCAGCCAAGATCTAAGGGGAAATGGCTACACCTTC
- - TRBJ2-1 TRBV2 CASSEGQIINNEQFF TGTGCCAGCAGTGAAGGACAGATAATTAACAATGAGCAGTTCTTC
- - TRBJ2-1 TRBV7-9 CASSLDPGETYNEQFF TGTGCCAGCAGCTTAGACCCGGGAGAAACCTACAATGAGCAGTTCTTC
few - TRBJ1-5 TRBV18 CASSPSDLLSNQPQHF TGTGCCAGCTCACCATCCGATTTACTTAGCAATCAGCCCCAGCATTTT
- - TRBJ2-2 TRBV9 CASSIDLAGTGELFF TGTGCCAGCAGCATAGACCTGGCGGGCACCGGGGAGCTGTTTTTT
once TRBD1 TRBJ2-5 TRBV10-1 CATSPGTAAVETQYF TGCGCCACCAGTCCCGGGACAGCCGCGGTGGAGACCCAGTACTTC
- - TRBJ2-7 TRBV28 CASSLRVDEQYF TGTGCCAGCAGTTTGAGAGTAGACGAGCAGTACTTC
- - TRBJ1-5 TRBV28 CASSREDSNQPQHF TGTGCCAGTTCTCGGGAGGATAGCAATCAGCCCCAGCATTTT
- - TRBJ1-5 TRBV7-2 CASSGGRVNQPQHF TGTGCCAGCAGCGGGGGCAGGGTTAATCAGCCCCAGCATTTT
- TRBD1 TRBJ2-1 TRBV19 CASSMSRDRVNEQFF TGTGCCAGTAGTATGAGTCGGGACAGGGTGAATGAGCAGTTCTTC
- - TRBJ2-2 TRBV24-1 CATSDGGYGELFF TGTGCCACCAGCGATGGAGGGTACGGGGAGCTGTTTTTT
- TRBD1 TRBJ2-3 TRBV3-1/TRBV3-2 CASSQGSDRAADTQYF TGTGCCAGCAGCCAGGGGTCGGACAGGGCTGCAGATACGCAGTATTTT